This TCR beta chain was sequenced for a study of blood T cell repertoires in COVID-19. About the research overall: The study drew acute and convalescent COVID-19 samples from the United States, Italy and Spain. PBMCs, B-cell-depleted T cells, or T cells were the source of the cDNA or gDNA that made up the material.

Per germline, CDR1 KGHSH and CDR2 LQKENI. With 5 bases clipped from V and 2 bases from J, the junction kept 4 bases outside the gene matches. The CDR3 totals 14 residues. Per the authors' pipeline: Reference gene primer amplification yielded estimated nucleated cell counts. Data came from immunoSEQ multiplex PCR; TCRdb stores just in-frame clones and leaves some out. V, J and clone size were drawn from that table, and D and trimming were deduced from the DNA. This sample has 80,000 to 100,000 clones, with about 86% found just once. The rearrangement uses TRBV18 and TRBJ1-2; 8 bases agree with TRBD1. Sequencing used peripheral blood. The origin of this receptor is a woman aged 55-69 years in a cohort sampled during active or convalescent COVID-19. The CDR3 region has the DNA TGTGCCAGCTCAAGGGGACAGGCCAACTATGGCTACACCTTC. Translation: CASSRGQANYGYTF.